Presented here are 3 T cell receptor beta chains from one specimen sequenced in a study of vaccination and CD4 T cells after COVID-19. No cognate antigen is known for these TCRs. Cultured CD4+ T-cell DNA underwent Oncomine TCR Beta short-read sequencing. TCRdb re-analysed the PCR reads in MiXCR, keeping a single row per CDR3 protein. The sample gives more than 7,500 distinct CDR3 sequences, 55% of which show up once; about 7.6% is in the top ten. Noted treatment: approximately 9-day PBMC culture with coronavirus spike peptide pools or control peptides (ViraFEST assay). Material for sequencing was CD4+ T cells from blood, cultured in vitro. The receptors shown here come from a human donor who had recovered from COVID-19.

This clonotype has a handful of counts. The chain carries TRBV24-1 and TRBJ1-2; D is unresolved. The CDR3 has 16 residues. Germline V gives CDR1 KGHDR, CDR2 SFDVKD. V gave up 5 bases and J gave up 4 bases, with 19 bases separating them. The CDR3 reads CATSAPGVRAPYGYTF. CDR3 sequence (DNA): TGTGCCACCAGTGCCCCCGGGGTGAGGGCCCCCTATGGCTACACCTTC.

This clonotype turned up a few times. The rearrangement links TRBV20-1 to TRBJ1-1; D is perhaps TRBD1 (5 bases). The germline CDR1 and CDR2 sequences are DFQATT and SNEGSKA (reference sequence). CDR3 length equals 14 residues. The V and J ends lost 1 base and 7 bases respectively, with 16 bases between them. The CDR3 DNA follows: TGCAGTGCTAGAGGGCAATCAGGGCTGAATGAAGCTTTCTTT. Translation: CSARGQSGLNEAFF.

The rearrangement links TRBV5-4 to TRBJ1-1, with D maybe TRBD1 (6 bases). V gave up 4 bases and J gave up 0 bases, with 7 bases separating them. This CDR3 is 13 amino acids long. CDR1 is SGHNT, CDR2 YYREEE, per germline (reference sequence). The CDR3 nucleotides are TGTGCCAGCAGCCGGACAGTGAACACTGAAGCTTTCTTT. Translation gives CASSRTVNTEAFF.